This is a list of T cell receptor beta chains from one sample in a study of T cells after yellow fever vaccination. A single record per CDR3 protein comes from TCRdb applying MiXCR to the 5' RACE reads. The data show around 350,000 distinct CDR3 sequences, around 6.5% seen once. The sample here was PBMCs, taken 5 days after the yellow fever booster vaccination. The receptors originated from a man aged 25-40 years who received the YFV17D yellow fever vaccine. CDR3s include the opening cysteine and the closing phenylalanine or tryptophan. The order of the fields is V gene, clone size, D gene, J gene, CDR3 DNA, CDR3 protein. D genes are given only for firm matches. Part of the rows lack a size; the others show once, few, many or a class for expanded clones.

>TRBV10-3|.|.|TRBJ1-1
TGTGCCATCAGCCGAGCCGGGGGGAACAGGGAAAAGGTGGAGAACACTGAAGCTTTCTTT
CAISRAGGNREKVENTEAFF
>TRBV20-1|many|.|TRBJ2-3
TGCAGTGCTAGAGCTGCCGGCACAGATACGCAGTATTTT
CSARAAGTDTQYF
>TRBV18|few|.|TRBJ2-1
TGTGCCAGCTCCCAATCTTCGGGAGTGACGCGTAATGAGCAGTTCTTC
CASSQSSGVTRNEQFF
>TRBV20-1|.|TRBD1|TRBJ2-1
TGCAGTGCTACCCGGACAGGGATTCACAATGAGCAGTTCTTC
CSATRTGIHNEQFF
>TRBV18|many|.|TRBJ2-5
TGTGCCAGCTCAGAACTTCAAGAGACCCAGTACTTC
CASSELQETQYF
>TRBV18|many|.|TRBJ2-2
TGTGCCAGCTCACCAGGATCCCAGGTCTTTAACACCGGGGAGCTGTTTTTT
CASSPGSQVFNTGELFF
>TRBV25-1|.|TRBD2|TRBJ2-7
TGTGCCAGCAGTCAGACCGGGACTAGTCTTCTACCCCACGAGCAGTACTTC
CASSQTGTSLLPHEQYF
>TRBV19|few|TRBD2|TRBJ2-2
TGTGCCAGTAGACCTCTAGCGGGAGTCCTCCCAAGGGAGCTGTTTTTT
CASRPLAGVLPRELFF
>TRBV4-3|many|TRBD1|TRBJ2-7
TGCGCCAGCAGCCAGAGACAGGGGTACGAGCAGTACTTC
CASSQRQGYEQYF
>TRBV6-1|many|TRBD1|TRBJ2-2
TGTGCCAGCAGTAAACGACAGGGGGGCGAGCTGTTTTTT
CASSKRQGGELFF
>TRBV5-6|many|.|TRBJ2-2
TGTGCCAGCAGCCCCCGGTGGCGAGGGGGGGCCGGGGAGCTGTTTTTT
CASSPRWRGGAGELFF
>TRBV28|.|.|TRBJ2-6
TGTGCCAGCAGTTTCGAACACTCTGGGGCCAACGTCCTGACTTTC
CASSFEHSGANVLTF
>TRBV27|.|.|TRBJ2-3
TGTGCCAGCAGTATCCACAGGGCAGATACGCAGTATTTT
CASSIHRADTQYF
>TRBV6-5|many|.|TRBJ1-6
TGTGCCAGCAGCCTTACAGAGGAATTATTTTCACCCCTCCACTTT
CASSLTEELFSPLHF
>TRBV12-3/TRBV12-4|many|.|TRBJ1-1
TGTGCCAGCACCGGCGGGCGGGCGACTGAAGCTTTCTTT
CASTGGRATEAFF
>TRBV18|.|TRBD2|TRBJ2-7
TGTGCCACTACGGGAGGGGGCTACGAGCAGTACTTC
CATTGGGYEQYF
>TRBV29-1|.|.|TRBJ2-7
TGCAGCGTTGAAGATTGGGACACATCCTACGAGCAGTACTTC
CSVEDWDTSYEQYF
>TRBV10-3|many|.|TRBJ2-3
TGTGCCATCAGTGAGTCTTGGGGTACGCAGTATTTT
CAISESWGTQYF
>TRBV7-2|.|.|TRBJ2-7
TGTGCCAGCAGCCTCGGAGGGTCCAGTAACTACGAGCAGTACTTC
CASSLGGSSNYEQYF
>TRBV20-1|few|TRBD1|TRBJ1-5
TGCAGTGCATTAACAGGGGGCGGCAATCAGCCCCAGCATTTT
CSALTGGGNQPQHF
>TRBV7-2|many|.|TRBJ1-2
TGTGCCAGCAGCCCGGGATTATATGGCTACACCTTC
CASSPGLYGYTF
>TRBV7-2|.|.|TRBJ2-3
TGTGCCAGCCGGCGTAGCGTAGGGCCGGGTACGCAGTATTTT
CASRRSVGPGTQYF
>TRBV3-1|many|.|TRBJ2-7
TGTGCCAGCAAGCCGACGGGCAGCTCCTACGAGCAGTACTTC
CASKPTGSSYEQYF
>TRBV20-1|many|TRBD1|TRBJ2-2
TGCAGTGCTACTCAGGGGGCGAACACCGGGGAGCTGTTTTTT
CSATQGANTGELFF
>TRBV7-3|many|.|TRBJ2-3
TGTGCCAGCAGCTTAACGGCCTTCACAGATACGCAGTATTTT
CASSLTAFTDTQYF
>TRBV3-1|few|.|TRBJ2-2
TGTGCCAGCAGCCCAACTAGTAACACCGGGGAGCTGTTTTTT
CASSPTSNTGELFF
>TRBV10-2|many|TRBD2|TRBJ2-4
TGCGCCAGCACCTCGGGACTAGCGCGAAACATTCAGTACTTC
CASTSGLARNIQYF
>TRBV7-9|many|.|TRBJ1-2
TGTGCCAGCAGCGTCAGACGGGGAGACTATGGCTACACCTTC
CASSVRRGDYGYTF
>TRBV20-1|many|TRBD2|TRBJ2-1
TGCAGTGCTAGGGCATATCTAGCGGGAGGCGATGAGCAGTTCTTC
CSARAYLAGGDEQFF
>TRBV3-1|many|.|TRBJ1-1
TGTGCCAGCAGCCAAGACAGGCGAAATGAAGCTTTCTTT
CASSQDRRNEAFF
>TRBV7-2|few|.|TRBJ2-5
TGTGCCAGCAGCTTAGGAGCGGCTAGAAAAGAGACCCAGTACTTC
CASSLGAARKETQYF
>TRBV5-1|many|TRBD1|TRBJ1-2
TGCGCCAGCAGCTCACCGGGACAGGTATATGGCTACACCTTC
CASSSPGQVYGYTF
>TRBV4-2|few|.|TRBJ1-4
TGTGCCAGCAGCCAAGGGACGGAGAGGGATGAAAAACTGTTTTTT
CASSQGTERDEKLFF
>TRBV7-2|many|.|TRBJ2-7
TGTGCCAGCAGCCGGACCCCCTGGGAGCAGTACTTC
CASSRTPWEQYF
>TRBV6-5|many|.|TRBJ2-7
TGTGCCAGCAGTTACTCGAGGGCAGTGGAACCCCACTTTACCTACGAGCAGTACTTC
CASSYSRAVEPHFTYEQYF
>TRBV6-5|.|TRBD2|TRBJ2-1
TGTGCCAGCAGTTACATGGGGACTAGCGGCCCCTACAATGAGCAGTTCTTC
CASSYMGTSGPYNEQFF
>TRBV29-1|.|TRBD2|TRBJ2-7
TGCAGCGGCTCCGGACTAGCGGGAGGGAGCGACGAGCAGTACTTC
CSGSGLAGGSDEQYF
>TRBV20-1|.|TRBD1|TRBJ1-2
TGCAGTGCTGGTAGTAACACAGGGGCGTATGGCTACACCTTC
CSAGSNTGAYGYTF
>TRBV24-1|few|.|TRBJ2-1
TGTGCCACCAGTGATGGCAGCGGAGGATACTACAATGAGCAGTTCTTC
CATSDGSGGYYNEQFF
>TRBV5-5|many|.|TRBJ2-5
TGTGCCAGCAGCTTTCTCGAGGGGCTGGAGACCCAGTACTTC
CASSFLEGLETQYF
>TRBV20-1|once|.|TRBJ2-5
TGCAGTGCTAGAGTTCTGGGGCCAGAGACCCAGTACTTC
CSARVLGPETQYF
>TRBV7-2|many|.|TRBJ2-7
TGTGCCAGCAGCCCCGCGAGGACCACCTACGAGCAGTACTTC
CASSPARTTYEQYF
>TRBV5-6|.|.|TRBJ2-7
TGTGCCAGCAGCTTCCGTCCCGGGATATCGGTTTACGAGCAGTACTTC
CASSFRPGISVYEQYF
>TRBV4-3|many|.|TRBJ2-3
TGCGCCAGCAGCCACGATAACACAGATACGCAGTATTTT
CASSHDNTDTQYF